Listed here are 8 T cell receptor beta chains from one sample, sequenced in a study of T cell repertoires in cytomegalovirus infection. TCRdb recomputed calls from the reads with MiXCR, one row per CDR3 protein. The sample comprises hundreds of thousands of distinct CDR3 sequences, 15% to 20% of which are singletons, and about 10% rests with the top ten. Material for sequencing was PBMCs. These receptors originate from a human donor in good health (CMV status not recorded). Some clones in this sample may be carry-over from other donors' samples.

This clonotype was seen many times. The V and J genes are TRBV20-1 and TRBJ2-3; D is ambiguous. The CDR3 is 13 residues long. CDR1 and CDR2 from the germline V gene are DFQATT and SNEGSKA (reference sequence). The V gene lost 5 bases and the J gene lost 5 bases, with 14 bases spanning the gap. CDR3 nucleotides: TGCAGTGCTCGCTACGCATTTGGAGATACGCAGTATTTT. The encoded protein is CSARYAFGDTQYF.

This clonotype was seen a few times. The chain links TRBV7-9 to TRBJ2-2; D is possibly TRBD1 (5 bases). The CDR3 consists of 14 residues. Deletions cut 2 bases from V and 3 bases from J, with 7 bases between. The germline V gene has CDR1 SEHNR and CDR2 FQNEAQ (reference sequence). CDR3 protein: CASSLTRDTGELFF. The CDR3 bases are TGTGCCAGCAGCTTAACCAGGGACACCGGGGAGCTGTTTTTT.

This clonotype was seen ten or more times. The chain recombines TRBV7-6 with TRBJ2-3, with D uncertain. The CDR3 runs 15 residues. Trimming took 2 bases from V and 3 from J, leaving 12 bases between them. Germline V gene lookup returns CDR1 SGHVS and CDR2 FNYEAQ. CDR3 nucleotide sequence: TGTGCCAGCAGCTTACGGCAGGACGGGACAGATACGCAGTATTTT. It is translated as CASSLRQDGTDTQYF.

This clonotype came up many times. The V call is TRBV19, the J call TRBJ1-1, with D perhaps matching TRBD1 (5 bases). CDR3 length: 15 amino acids. The V end was cut by 3 bases, the J end by 4 bases, with 15 bases between. From germline, CDR1 is LNHDA and CDR2 SQIVND (reference sequence). The CDR3 bases are TGTGCCAGTAGTATGGGTACCGGGAGGGGCACTGAAGCTTTCTTT. It is translated as CASSMGTGRGTEAFF.

J is TRBJ1-4 and V is TRBV7-9; no clear D gene. CDR1 SEHNR and CDR2 FQNEAQ come from the germline V gene (reference sequence). V shed 5 bases and J shed 8 bases, with 12 bases lying between them. CDR3 length: 13 residues. The CDR3 loop is CASSATTGEKLFF. The CDR3 nucleotides are TGTGCCAGCAGCGCCACCACCGGGGAAAAACTGTTTTTT.

This clonotype was seen at least ten times. This chain joins TRBV11-3 and TRBJ2-3; a weak D match, TRBD2 (6 bases). The CDR3 loop spans 16 amino acids. Germline assignment: CDR1 SGHNT and CDR2 YENEEA. V was clipped by 4 bases and J by 4 bases, with 18 bases between them. CDR3 in DNA: TGTGCCAGCAGCTACAATCGGGGAGGCGTTGCAGATACGCAGTATTTT. As protein: CASSYNRGGVADTQYF. Full variable domain (rest looked up from reference TRBV11-3 and TRBJ2-3): EAGVVQSPRYKIIEKKQPVAFWCNPISGHNTLYWYLQNLGQGPELLIRYENEEAVDDSQLPKDRFSAERLKGVDSTLKIQPAELGDSAVYLCASSYNRGGVADTQYFGPGTRLTVL.

This chain links TRBV7-9 with TRBJ1-1; D is uncertain. The CDR3 sequence is 16 residues long. Trimming removed 5 bases at V and 1 base at J, with 17 bases between. Germline values: CDR1 SEHNR, CDR2 FQNEAQ (reference sequence). CDR3 in DNA: TGTGCCAGCAGCCCTTCGGGGTCAGCGAAGAACACTGAAGCTTTCTTT. This sequence encodes CASSPSGSAKNTEAFF.

This clonotype was seen many times. The chain employs TRBV7-2 and TRBJ2-7, with TRBD1 identical over 7 bases. Germline lookup yields CDR1 SGHTA and CDR2 FQGNSA. The CDR3 extends over 13 amino acids. V lost 5 bases and J lost 4; bases outside the gene matches: 5. The CDR3 region is CASSRDSRYEQYF. DNA of the CDR3: TGTGCCAGCAGCCGGGACAGCAGATACGAGCAGTACTTC. The full variable domain, rest sourced from reference TRBV7-2 and TRBJ2-7, is GAGVSQSPSNKVTEKGKDVELRCDPISGHTALYWYRQSLGQGLEFLIYFQGNSAPDKSGLPSDRFSAERTGGSVSTLTIQRTQQEDSAVYLCASSRDSRYEQYFGPGTRLTVT.